The 25 T cell receptor beta chains given below trace back to one sample, sequenced in a study of cytomegalovirus exposure and HLA in healthy donors. PCR was performed using 60 Vbeta and 13 Jbeta primers. Some clones are missing from TCRdb's copy, which holds only in-frame ones; the method was immunoSEQ multiplex PCR. The data show roughly 180,000 clones, with around 78% seen just once and over 10% held by the top ten. Sequencing was carried out using PBMCs. The receptors derive from a woman between 50 and 59 years old in good health and CMV-seropositive.

This chain uses TRBV11-3 with TRBJ1-1; TRBD1 matches at 7 bases. CDR1 and CDR2 (germline): SGHNT, YENEEA. The ends lost 5 bases at V and 5 bases at J; junction bases unmatched: 8. CDR3 size: 14 residues. The CDR3 reads CASSRSTGDTEAFF. The CDR3 DNA is TGTGCCAGCAGCCGGAGTACAGGGGATACTGAAGCTTTCTTT.

V gene TRBV5-6 combines with J gene TRBJ2-3, with 12 positions matching TRBD2. With V trimmed by 3 bases and J by 2 bases, 7 bases remained unmatched. This CDR3 is 17 amino acids long. Germline CDR1 SGHDT, CDR2 YYEEEE. DNA for the CDR3: TGTGCCAGCAGCTCAGGACTAGCGGGGAGCCTCACAGATACGCAGTATTTT. It codes for CASSSGLAGSLTDTQYF.

V is TRBV9 and J is TRBJ2-5, with 8 nucleotides matching TRBD2. The DNA end lines up better with TRBJ2-7; the J call may be wrong. The CDR3 is 15 residues long. CDR1 SGDLS and CDR2 YYNGEE come from the germline V gene. The CDR3 DNA is TGTGCCAGCAGCGTAGTCGGGGGGGTGGGGGACGAGCAGTACTTC. Amino acid sequence: CASSVVGGVGDEQYF.

This clone was observed once. The chain joins TRBV2 to TRBJ2-1, with 7 bases identical to TRBD1. CDR3 length equals 17 residues. V trimming: 8 bases; J trimming: 4 bases; junction bases outside the gene matches: 17. Germline V gives CDR1 SNHLY, CDR2 FYNNEI. The CDR3 DNA sequence: TGTGCCAGCGGCCCTCGGGTTGCAGGGGGAATTTACAATGAGCAGTTCTTC. Residues: CASGPRVAGGIYNEQFF.

Only one count was recorded for this clone. The rearrangement uses TRBV19 and TRBJ1-1; the match to TRBD1 covers 7 bases. J lost 1 base, V lost 7 bases, and 6 bases had no gene match. Germline V gene lookup returns CDR1 LNHDA and CDR2 SQIVND (reference sequence). This CDR3 has 14 residues. This CDR3 is CASIRTGSNTEAFF. CDR3 coding DNA: TGTGCCAGTATCCGGACAGGTTCGAACACTGAAGCTTTCTTT.

In its sample, this clone was seen once. The rearrangement uses TRBV7-2 and TRBJ1-2, with unresolved D. The ends were cut back, 4 bases at V and 4 bases at J, with 22 bases in the middle. The CDR3 spans 17 residues. From germline, CDR1 is SGHTA and CDR2 FQGNSA. CDR3 sequence reads: CASSSGLGDGFFYGYTF. The DNA for the CDR3 is TGTGCCAGCAGCTCCGGCCTAGGTGACGGATTTTTCTATGGCTACACCTTC.

The chain carries TRBV7-8 and TRBJ2-1; 13 bases are a match to TRBD2. Germline V lookup: CDR1 SGHVS, CDR2 FQNEAQ. This CDR3 has 16 amino acids. With 4 bases clipped from V and 6 bases from J, the junction kept 6 bases outside the gene matches. CDR3 DNA sequence: TGTGCCAGCAGCTCCCGGACTAGCGGGGGCCCCAATGAGCAGTTCTTC. Amino acid sequence: CASSSRTSGGPNEQFF.

The V call is TRBV19, the J call TRBJ1-5; no definite D call. The germline V and J ends were trimmed by 3 bases and 2 bases, with 11 bases remaining between them. From germline, CDR1 is LNHDA and CDR2 SQIVND (reference sequence). This CDR3 is built from 15 residues. The CDR3 DNA sequence: TGTGCCAGTAGTATCAGCGGGAACGGCAATCAGCCCCAGCATTTT. This encodes CASSISGNGNQPQHF.

This clone occurred a few times. This chain uses TRBV6-1 with TRBJ2-7; 12 bases match TRBD2. The length of the CDR3 is 15 residues. After removal of 6 bases from V and 7 bases from J, the junction contained 10 bases not matched to a gene. Germline CDR1 MNHNS, CDR2 SASEGT. The CDR3 sequence: CASSELAGGQREQYF. DNA of the CDR3: TGTGCCAGCAGCGAACTAGCGGGGGGCCAGAGGGAGCAGTACTTC.

The V and J genes are TRBV5-4 and TRBJ1-3; 15 nucleotides match TRBD2. The J call is uncertain, as TRBJ2-2 better fits the DNA end. CDR1 is SGHNT and CDR2 is YYREEE in the germline V gene (reference sequence). The CDR3 consists of 16 residues. CDR3 coding DNA: TGTGCCAGCAGTCGAGGACTAGCGGGGGGGCCCGGGGAGCTGTTTTTT. It yields the protein CASSRGLAGGPGELFF.

The chain employs TRBV5-4 and TRBJ2-5; 8 bases align to TRBD2. CDR1 is SGHNT and CDR2 is YYREEE in the germline V gene (reference sequence). CDR3 length: 15 residues. V lost 0 bases to trimming and J lost 11 bases; unmatched junction nucleotides: 12. CDR3 in amino acids: CASSLDSGGRWEQYF. The CDR3 nucleotides read TGTGCCAGCAGCTTGGATTCGGGGGGGCGATGGGAGCAGTACTTC.

This chain connects TRBV4-1 to TRBJ1-1; TRBD1 is a possible D gene (5 bases). Germline V CDR1 and CDR2: MGHRA, YSYEKL. Deletions cut 0 bases from V and 5 bases from J, with 10 bases between. CDR3 length: 14 amino acids. The CDR3 reads CASSQEGGRTEAFF. In nucleotides, the CDR3 is TGCGCCAGCAGCCAAGAGGGGGGACGGACTGAAGCTTTCTTT.

The V call is TRBV6-4, the J call TRBJ1-2; the match to TRBD1 covers 8 bases. Germline assignment: CDR1 MRHNA and CDR2 SNTAGT. The J segment lost 9 bases and the V segment lost 4 bases, leaving 10 bases of the junction unmatched. This CDR3 is built from 14 residues. The CDR3 region is CASSAGQGGVRYTF. The CDR3, as DNA: TGTGCCAGCAGTGCCGGACAGGGAGGAGTTCGCTACACCTTC.

The gene calls are TRBV9 and TRBJ1-1; D remains unclear. V gave up 4 bases and J gave up 0 bases, with 13 bases separating them. The germline V gene encodes CDR1 SGDLS and CDR2 YYNGEE. There are 15 residues in the CDR3. For the CDR3, the DNA is TGTGCCAGCAGCCTCGGACTCGCCCTGAACACTGAAGCTTTCTTT. Translating gives CASSLGLALNTEAFF.

The CDR3 protein is CASSLGPGTSSLNEQFF. CDR3 nucleotide sequence: TGCGCCAGCAGCTTGGGCCCAGGGACAAGTTCTTTAAATGAGCAGTTCTTC. The J gene is TRBJ2-1, the V gene TRBV5-1; the D gene is possibly TRBD1 (6 bases). V was cut by 0 bases and J by 7 bases, with 20 bases left in between. Germline V lookup: CDR1 SGHRS, CDR2 YFSETQ. CDR3 length: 17 residues.

The chain couples TRBV4-1 to TRBJ2-5; 8 bases match TRBD2. The J segment lost 1 base and the V segment lost 0 bases, leaving 7 bases of the junction unmatched. Germline CDR1 reads MGHRA; CDR2 reads YSYEKL. The CDR3 is made up of 17 amino acids. CDR3 residues: CASSQDRASGRQETQYF. Here the CDR3 DNA reads TGCGCCAGCAGCCAAGATAGGGCTAGCGGGCGCCAAGAGACCCAGTACTTC.

The table lists this clone with a count of one. This rearrangement joins TRBV11-2 to TRBJ2-7, with 9 bases identical to TRBD1. V was clipped by 1 base and J by 4 bases; unmatched bases: 5. Germline loops: CDR1 SGHAT, CDR2 FQNNGV. This CDR3 has 15 residues. The DNA of the CDR3 is TGTGCCAGCAGCTTAGGGGTCGGACAGGGGTACGAGCAGTACTTC. Protein product: CASSLGVGQGYEQYF.

The V gene is TRBV19, the J gene TRBJ1-3, with D possibly matching TRBD1 (6 bases). Germline assignment: CDR1 LNHDA and CDR2 SQIVND (reference sequence). Trimming removed 7 bases at V and 4 bases at J, with 11 bases between. This CDR3 is 13 amino acids long. CDR3 loop: CASTTGNGNTIYF. In nucleotides, the CDR3 is TGTGCCAGTACTACAGGGAACGGAAACACCATATATTTT.

The CDR3 loop is CASRDTGFNSPLHF. The CDR3 nucleotides read TGTGCCAGTAGGGATACAGGGTTTAATTCACCCCTCCACTTT. The chain carries TRBV19 and TRBJ1-6, with D possibly TRBD1 on 6 matching bases. The CDR3 covers 14 residues. Germline CDR1 reads LNHDA; CDR2 reads SQIVND (reference sequence). Trimming shortened V by 6 bases and J by 6 bases, and 12 bases separated the two germline ends.

The chain recombines TRBV5-1 with TRBJ1-1; TRBD1 is a possible D gene (5 bases). The ends were cut back, 1 base at V and 1 base at J, with 8 bases in the middle. Looked up from germline, CDR1 is SGHRS and CDR2 is YFSETQ. The CDR3 has 14 amino acids. The CDR3 is CASSLPQANTEAFF. For the CDR3, the DNA is TGCGCCAGCAGCTTGCCACAGGCGAACACTGAAGCTTTCTTT.

J is TRBJ1-6 and V is TRBV30; tentative D call: TRBD1 (5 bases). This CDR3 spans 17 amino acids. V shed 0 bases and J shed 0 bases, with 12 bases lying between them. Germline CDR1 is GTSNPN and CDR2 is SVGIG (reference sequence). The CDR3 loop is CAWSVQVGLSYNSPLHF. Written as DNA, the CDR3 is TGTGCCTGGAGTGTACAGGTCGGGCTCTCCTATAATTCACCCCTCCACTTT.

The chain uses TRBV7-6 and TRBJ2-5; no reliable D call. This CDR3 comprises 11 residues. V was cut by 5 bases and J by 2 bases, with 3 bases left in between. CDR1 SGHVS and CDR2 FNYEAQ come from the germline V gene. CDR3: CASSLQETQYF. The CDR3 nucleotides read TGTGCCAGCAGCCTACAAGAGACCCAGTACTTC.

The chain employs TRBV21-1 and TRBJ2-3; the table's TRBD2 call for D was not verified on the DNA. TRBV21-1 is reported as a pseudogene. The CDR3 totals 11 residues. CDR3: CADQRSGHSNF. CDR3 nucleotides: TGTGCAGACCAAAGAAGCGGGCATTCGAATTTT.

The rearrangement links TRBV7-9 to TRBJ2-1; D perhaps matches TRBD2 (5 bases). The length of the CDR3 is 16 residues. Germline-derived CDR1 and CDR2 are SEHNR and FQNEAQ (reference sequence). Deletions cut 1 base from V and 7 bases from J, with 17 bases between. The CDR3 DNA reads as TGTGCCAGCAGCTTAGGGGTCCTAGCCCCTGTAAATGAGCAGTTCTTC. Its protein is CASSLGVLAPVNEQFF.

The genes are TRBV6-5 and TRBJ2-7; 8 nucleotides match TRBD2. Unmatched junction bases numbered 5, after V lost 5 bases and J lost 2 bases. Germline CDR1 MNHEY, CDR2 SVGAGI. CDR3 size: 14 residues. Here the CDR3 DNA reads TGTGCCAGCAGTAGAACTAGCGGTACCTACGAGCAGTACTTC. Encoded protein: CASSRTSGTYEQYF.